This is a list of T cell receptor beta chains from one sample in a study of OX40 agonist ivuxolimab in advanced cancers. Measured with immunoSEQ multiplex PCR; TCRdb has only the in-frame clones, and not every one. Counted here are roughly 42,000 clones, approximately 83% occurring once; the ten biggest clones make up under 15%. This material consisted of CD4+ or CD8+ T cells sorted from blood, taken in a trial of the OX40 agonist ivuxolimab. The receptor source for this set is an adult with an advanced solid tumor such as melanoma, head and neck, liver or kidney cancer. The CDR3 runs from the conserved cysteine through the conserved F or W. D genes are given only for firm matches. Size is stated for part of the rows, as once, few or many counts, or as a class when the clone is expanded.

J	size	length	V	D	CDR3
TRBJ2-5	.	14	TRBV18	TRBD1	CASSPTGPQETQYF
TRBJ2-7	.	15	TRBV19	TRBD1	CASSTGTGGSYEQYF
TRBJ1-6	once	14	TRBV4-1	.	CASSQASTGSPLHF
TRBJ2-2	.	13	TRBV5-1	TRBD1	CASSYRGAEELFF
TRBJ1-5	.	17	TRBV21-1	.	CASSLHTGTGIRQPQHF
TRBJ2-3	.	16	TRBV6-6	.	CASSYSGGPGTDTQYF
TRBJ2-1	.	11	TRBV11-3	.	CASSRSAEQFF
TRBJ1-2	.	15	TRBV9	.	CASSPPQGSLYGYTF
TRBJ1-2	.	15	TRBV19	TRBD1	CASSPTPGQFYGYTF
TRBJ2-3	.	15	TRBV7-2	.	CASSSPSDLADTQYF
TRBJ2-3	.	14	TRBV2	.	CASRGGRSTDTQYF
TRBJ1-3	.	14	TRBV28	.	CASSFQGWGNTIYF
TRBJ2-5	.	16	TRBV18	TRBD2	CASSLRLAGGPETQYF
TRBJ2-3	.	16	TRBV5-7	.	CASSLAVREDKDTQYF
TRBJ2-3	.	16	TRBV2	.	CASSTQGVPSTDTQYF
TRBJ1-5	.	17	TRBV6-4	TRBD1	CASSEGQGACSNQPQHF
TRBJ1-2	once	15	TRBV4-1	TRBD1	CASSQVGQGAHGYTF
TRBJ1-1	.	14	TRBV4-1	.	CASSHTGERTEAFF
TRBJ2-3	few	15	TRBV10-2	TRBD2	CASSLTSGGTDTQYF
TRBJ2-6	.	15	TRBV5-1	.	CASSYASSGANVLTF
TRBJ1-2	.	14	TRBV7-9	TRBD1	CASSLSGTAYGYTF
TRBJ2-5	.	14	TRBV5-6	.	CASSFAVGQETQYF
TRBJ2-7	once	13	TRBV18	.	CASSPPVGDEQYF
TRBJ1-1	.	16	TRBV9	TRBD1	CASSAGTGVGNTEAFF
TRBJ2-1	.	13	TRBV6-4	.	CASSEGTYNEQFF
TRBJ2-1	.	16	TRBV9	.	CASSVERGESYNEQFF
TRBJ2-3	once	15	TRBV4-1	.	CASSQEGRTVNTQYF
TRBJ2-1	.	14	TRBV4-1	.	CASSQDPSLNEQFF
TRBJ2-3	once	17	TRBV10-3	TRBD2	CAISELASGISTDTQYF
TRBJ2-5	.	14	TRBV5-4	.	CASSFRQNQETQYF
TRBJ2-3	.	14	TRBV5-4	.	CATFTLLSTDTQYF